The clone carrying this TCR beta chain has just one count. Its antigen is not known. The treatment: approximately 11-day PBMC culture with coronavirus spike peptide pools or control peptides (ViraFEST assay). Before TCRs were sequenced, ViraFEST expanded antigen-specific T cells with peptide pools. With the Oncomine TCR Beta short-read assay, DNA from cultured CD4+ T cells was sequenced. TCRdb itself ran the PCR reads through MiXCR, one entry per CDR3 protein. The sample has under 25,000 distinct CDR3 sequences; roughly 71% are singletons. This entry is derived from a study of vaccination and CD4 T cells after COVID-19. About the research overall: Convalescent patients gave post-COVID blood a median roughly 96 days post-diagnosis, range 35 to 161. The authors used overlapping spike peptides from SARS-CoV-2, HCoV-NL63, HCoV-OC43 and HCoV-229E to stimulate cells. General observations from the study: Vaccine-specific clones in convalescent patients were spike mono-reactive in 304 of 307 cases.

This TCR came from a human donor who had recovered from COVID-19. The material sequenced was CD4+ T cells from blood, cultured in vitro.

The CDR3 DNA reads as TGCAGTGCTAGATCTAGGTCTTATAATTCACCCCTCCACTTT. Amino acid sequence: CSARSRSYNSPLHF. The rearrangement links TRBV20-1 to TRBJ1-6, with D uncertain. The CDR3 consists of 14 residues. V was clipped by 2 bases and J by 4 bases, with 9 bases between them. Germline V lookup: CDR1 DFQATT, CDR2 SNEGSKA (reference sequence).